The present T cell receptor beta chain was sequenced within a study of T cell responses to AZD1222 COVID-19 vaccine. The study, taken as a whole, reports: Targets within unmutated variant regions were reportedly found for nearly half of spike-specific TCRs.

Trimming shortened V by 4 bases and J by 11 bases, and 15 bases separated the two germline ends. In germline, CDR1 is MNHEY, CDR2 SMNVEV (reference sequence). CDR3 length: 14 amino acids. In the case of this clone: What it binds is not known.

Second-dose timings of about 4 or about 12 weeks were pooled. The data were produced by immunoSEQ multiplex PCR, yet TCRdb's version contains in-frame clones alone and is incomplete. The sample has more than 90,000 clones; more than 75% are singletons. The sequenced sample was peripheral blood, obtained 28 days after the second AZD1222 dose. This TCR derives from an adult who received the AZD1222 COVID-19 vaccine. This sequence joins TRBV27 and TRBJ1-6; weak D call: TRBD1 (5 bases). The chain's CDR3 is CASSSLQGSTPLHF. In nucleotides, the CDR3 is TGTGCCAGCAGTTCCCTCCAGGGAAGCACACCCCTCCACTTT.